This passage covers 18 T cell receptor beta chains from one sample sequenced in a study of shared T cell receptors in the human thymus. The assay was immunoSEQ multiplex PCR, and TCRdb's table has in-frame clones only and misses some. Of 720,000 or so clones listed, 80% to 90% are singletons. The same data also went into a second study, on human thymus T cells.

What was sequenced was thymocytes. These receptors originate from a girl under two years old with a congenital heart defect.

In its sample, this clone was seen a few times. The chain employs TRBV12-5 and TRBJ1-2, with 7 bases aligning to TRBD1. CDR3 length equals 14 residues. Trimming took 5 bases from V and 6 from J; bases not matched to a gene: 9. In germline, CDR1 is LGHNT, CDR2 FRNRAP. CDR3 in DNA: TGTGCTAGTGGTCCAAACAGGGGCTACCATGGCTACACCTTC. Residues: CASGPNRGYHGYTF.

The genes are TRBV4-3 and TRBJ1-2; TRBD1 might be the D (5 bases). There are 15 residues in the CDR3. Per germline, CDR1 LGHNA and CDR2 YSLEER. V shed 0 bases and J shed 7 bases, with 15 bases lying between them. The chain's CDR3 is CASSQDVAGVFGYTF. The DNA for the CDR3 is TGCGCCAGCAGCCAAGATGTCGCGGGGGTCTTTGGCTACACCTTC.

This chain connects TRBV11-1 to TRBJ1-2, with 7 bases matching TRBD1. V was clipped by 4 bases and J by 3 bases; unmatched bases: 14. Germline V gives CDR1 SGHAT, CDR2 FQDESV (reference sequence). CDR3 length: 17 residues. CDR3 protein: CASSSRDDRADYYGYTF. The CDR3 DNA follows: TGTGCCAGCAGCTCCCGGGATGACAGGGCGGATTACTATGGCTACACCTTC.

The genes are TRBV27 and TRBJ1-1; 8 positions agree with TRBD1. The CDR3 spans 15 residues. The germline gives CDR1 MNHEY, CDR2 SMNVEV (reference sequence). J was trimmed by 5 bases and V by 4 bases; bases with no gene match: 9. CDR3 region: CASSSRGRQGTEAFF. The CDR3, as DNA: TGTGCCAGCAGTTCAAGGGGGAGACAGGGGACTGAAGCTTTCTTT.

This chain connects TRBV10-3 to TRBJ1-2, with D possibly TRBD1 on 5 matching bases. This CDR3 region has 13 residues. Germline CDR1 is ENHRY and CDR2 is SYGVKD. V was pared by 6 bases and J by 3 bases, with 11 bases between. In nucleotides, the CDR3 is TGTGCCATCAGCCCCGAGACAGACTATGGCTACACCTTC. Its translation: CAISPETDYGYTF.

The gene calls are TRBV11-1 and TRBJ1-6; D is undetermined. Trimming stripped 5 bases from V and 7 bases from J, with 18 bases between. This CDR3 has 16 residues. Germline V CDR1 and CDR2: SGHAT, FQDESV (reference sequence). CDR3: CASSRKSSPWNSPLHF. The CDR3, as DNA: TGTGCCAGCAGCCGTAAGTCGAGTCCCTGGAATTCACCCCTCCACTTT.

This clone occurred once. V gene TRBV19 combines with J gene TRBJ1-5; 10 bases are shared with TRBD1. Germline values: CDR1 LNHDA, CDR2 SQIVND (reference sequence). The CDR3 has 18 amino acids. The ends lost 6 bases at V and 5 bases at J; junction bases unmatched: 16. The CDR3 loop is CASSDRTGGRTVDQPQHF. The CDR3 region has the DNA TGTGCCAGTAGCGATCGGACAGGGGGTCGTACAGTCGATCAGCCCCAGCATTTT.

The chain employs TRBV5-6 and TRBJ2-7; TRBD2 aligns across 7 bases. Germline loops: CDR1 SGHDT, CDR2 YYEEEE. The CDR3 runs to 16 residues. Germline trimming cut 2 bases from V and 2 bases from J; bases unmatched to any gene: 10. Written as DNA, the CDR3 is TGTGCCAGCAGCTTTGGGGTAGCGGGTAAGACCTACGAGCAGTACTTC. It translates to CASSFGVAGKTYEQYF.

The chain uses TRBV5-6 and TRBJ2-3, with D uncertain. V lost 2 bases to trimming and J lost 0 bases, with 10 bases between them. The CDR3 spans 15 residues. The germline V gene has CDR1 SGHDT and CDR2 YYEEEE. This CDR3 is CASSFSQASTDTQYF. The CDR3 region has the DNA TGTGCCAGCAGCTTCTCCCAGGCTAGCACAGATACGCAGTATTTT.

The chain employs TRBV7-8 and TRBJ2-7; D is undetermined. Trimming cost V 4 bases and J 4 bases, with 5 bases left between them. The CDR3 covers 11 residues. CDR1 and CDR2 (germline): SGHVS, FQNEAQ. In nucleotides, the CDR3 is TGTGCCAGCAGCTCCTATTACGAGCAGTACTTC. This gives the protein CASSSYYEQYF.

This clone came up a few times. One end of the junction is discordant with germline, which a read error may explain. V and J are TRBV19 and TRBJ1-1, with 10 bases matching TRBD1. The CDR3 has 12 amino acids. Germline loops: CDR1 LNHDA, CDR2 SQIVND (reference sequence). The CDR3 reads CASSDRQGAADF. In nucleotides, the CDR3 is TGTGCCAGTAGTGATCGACAGGGGGCCGCGGACTTT.

V usage is TRBV2 and J usage is TRBJ2-5; 8 bases line up with TRBD1. Judging by the DNA end, TRBJ2-7 fits better; the J call may be wrong. The CDR3 covers 14 residues. Germline V gives CDR1 SNHLY, CDR2 FYNNEI. The CDR3 spells CASRQQGGPLEQYF. The CDR3 DNA sequence: TGTGCCAGCAGACAACAGGGGGGTCCCCTCGAGCAGTACTTC.

The chain combines TRBV5-6 with TRBJ2-7, with D possibly TRBD1 on 6 matching bases. V shed 5 bases and J shed 2 bases, with 17 bases lying between them. Germline assignment: CDR1 SGHDT and CDR2 YYEEEE. The CDR3 runs 15 residues. The CDR3 DNA reads as TGTGCCAGCAGAAGGAGGACAGCGTCTCCCTACGAGCAGTACTTC. Its protein product is CASRRRTASPYEQYF. Together with reference TRBV5-6 and TRBJ2-7, the CDR3 gives the full variable domain: DAGVTQSPTHLIKTRGQQVTLRCSPKSGHDTVSWYQQALGQGPQFIFQYYEEEERQRGNFPDRFSGHQFPNYSSELNVNALLLGDSALYLCASRRRTASPYEQYFGPGTRLTVT.

This clone has only a few counts. The rearrangement links TRBV19 to TRBJ1-2; D gene unclear. CDR3 length: 13 residues. Germline CDR1 reads LNHDA; CDR2 reads SQIVND (reference sequence). V was cut by 5 bases and J by 2 bases, with 9 bases left in between. The CDR3 region has the DNA TGTGCCAGTAGTGCCCAGGCAAACTATGGCTACACCTTC. It codes for CASSAQANYGYTF.

This clone was seen once. The CDR3 loop is CASRQTSGDYNEQFF. CDR3 DNA: TGTGCCAGCAGGCAAACTAGCGGGGACTACAATGAGCAGTTCTTC. The chain employs TRBV14 and TRBJ2-1, with 10 positions matching TRBD2. Germline CDR1 SGHDN, CDR2 FVKESK. With 6 bases clipped from V and 3 bases from J, the junction kept 5 bases outside the gene matches. CDR3 length equals 15 residues.

The genes are TRBV14 and TRBJ2-7; D perhaps matches TRBD1 (5 bases). The CDR3 extends over 16 amino acids. Germline CDR1 and CDR2: SGHDN and FVKESK. V dropped 1 base and J dropped 6 bases, with 19 bases sitting between them. Here the CDR3 reads CASSQGLGRVPPEQYF. CDR3 coding DNA: TGTGCCAGCAGCCAAGGTCTTGGCAGGGTCCCTCCCGAGCAGTACTTC.

This clone was counted a few times. This rearrangement joins TRBV6-1 to TRBJ2-7; TRBD1 matches 8 bases. From germline, CDR1 is MNHNS and CDR2 SASEGT. With 5 bases clipped from V and 3 bases from J, the junction kept 6 bases outside the gene matches. The CDR3 has 14 amino acids. CDR3 DNA sequence: TGTGCCAGCAGTCCCCGGGACAGGCTCTACGAGCAGTACTTC. This codes for CASSPRDRLYEQYF.

The V gene is TRBV11-2, the J gene TRBJ1-5; the match to TRBD1 covers 9 bases. Unmatched junction bases numbered 12, after V lost 5 bases and J lost 7 bases. The CDR3 runs 16 residues. Per germline, CDR1 SGHAT and CDR2 FQNNGV. CDR3 loop: CASSGKTGGREQPQHF. CDR3 nucleotide sequence: TGTGCCAGCAGCGGGAAGACAGGGGGACGGGAACAGCCCCAGCATTTT.